Below are 26 T cell receptor beta chains sequenced from a single sample in a study of shared clonotypes between healthy human individuals. Clones were sequenced by immunoSEQ multiplex PCR, and TCRdb holds only the in-frame ones, with some missing. The data show millions of clones, around nine tenths seen once. The sample taken for sequencing was naive CD4+ T cells sorted from blood. The subset here: CD45RA+ positively selected. The receptor source for this set is a young man in good health.

The chain combines TRBV7-9 with TRBJ2-3, with D perhaps matching TRBD2 (5 bases). Deletions cut 3 bases from V and 2 bases from J, with 12 bases between. Germline values: CDR1 SEHNR, CDR2 FQNEAQ (reference sequence). The CDR3 is 15 residues long. The CDR3 reads CASSLKGRDTDTQYF. The CDR3 DNA reads as TGTGCCAGCAGCTTGAAAGGTCGGGACACAGATACGCAGTATTTT.

With regard to this clone: At the DNA level, this CDR3 is encoded by other sequences in the same sample as well. The J gene is TRBJ2-1, the V gene TRBV18; D uncertain. This CDR3 has 13 residues. Trimming removed 1 base from V and 4 bases from J, with 5 bases in between. Germline V lookup: CDR1 KGHSH, CDR2 LQKENI. CDR3 DNA sequence: TGTGCCAGCTCACCACGGGGATACAATGAGCAGTTCTTC. Amino acid sequence: CASSPRGYNEQFF.

This clone has only a few counts. V usage is TRBV6-5 and J usage is TRBJ1-1; 7 positions match TRBD1. After removal of 2 bases from V and 1 base from J, the junction contained 4 bases not matched to a gene. This CDR3 spans 15 amino acids. Germline assignment: CDR1 MNHEY and CDR2 SVGAGI. This CDR3 reads CASSYHRTGNTEAFF. DNA for the CDR3: TGTGCCAGCAGTTACCATCGGACAGGGAACACTGAAGCTTTCTTT.

This chain links TRBV7-2 with TRBJ2-5; 9 bases are shared with TRBD2. The J call may be in error: the DNA end matches TRBJ2-7 better. CDR1 and CDR2 from the germline V gene are SGHTA and FQGNSA. The CDR3 is 15 residues long. The CDR3 DNA sequence: TGTGCCAGCAGCTTAGATTCTCCTAGCGGGACCGAGCAGTACTTC. Translating it yields CASSLDSPSGTEQYF.

The J gene is TRBJ2-5, the V gene TRBV11-3; TRBD1 matches at 7 bases. Trimming removed 3 bases from V and 5 bases from J; junction bases left unmatched: 9. CDR1 is SGHNT and CDR2 is YENEEA in the germline V gene. The CDR3 totals 15 residues. CDR3 nucleotide sequence: TGTGCCAGCAGCTTCAGGGGACAGTTCGGGGAGACCCAGTACTTC. Translated, it gives CASSFRGQFGETQYF.

As for this clone: At the DNA level, this CDR3 is encoded by other sequences in the same sample as well. V and J are TRBV6-5 and TRBJ2-7; the D is unclear. The germline V gene encodes CDR1 MNHEY and CDR2 SVGAGI. CDR3 size: 11 residues. V dropped 3 bases and J dropped 6 bases, with 6 bases sitting between them. CDR3: CASSYSSEQYF. CDR3 DNA sequence: TGTGCCAGCAGTTATTCGAGCGAGCAGTACTTC.

The V gene is TRBV5-4, the J gene TRBJ2-1; 12 nucleotides align to TRBD2. Trimming cost V 5 bases and J 6 bases; bases outside gene matches: 6. CDR3 length: 15 amino acids. Per the germline V gene, CDR1 is SGHNT and CDR2 is YYREEE (reference sequence). The CDR3 DNA reads as TGTGCCAGCAGGCCTAGCGGGAGGGTGGCCAATGAGCAGTTCTTC. Its translation is CASRPSGRVANEQFF.

The genes are TRBV7-2 and TRBJ2-1; 8 bases agree with TRBD2. This CDR3 has 16 residues. Looked up from germline, CDR1 is SGHTA and CDR2 is FQGNSA. V trimming: 5 bases; J trimming: 12 bases; junction bases outside the gene matches: 18. The CDR3 protein is CASSPAGTSAGEGQFF. In DNA form, the CDR3 reads TGTGCCAGCAGCCCCGCCGGGACTAGTGCCGGAGAAGGGCAGTTCTTC.

The rearrangement uses TRBV11-2 and TRBJ2-7; D gene uncertain. The germline V gene encodes CDR1 SGHAT and CDR2 FQNNGV. The germline V and J ends were trimmed by 5 bases and 8 bases, with 10 bases remaining between them. The CDR3 is made up of 11 amino acids. CDR3 sequence (DNA): TGTGCCAGCAGCAAAGGGCTCAAGCAGTACTTC. Its protein product is CASSKGLKQYF.

This clone was counted a single time. The chain links TRBV2 to TRBJ2-6; maybe TRBD2 (6 bases). CDR3 length equals 13 residues. Trimming cost V 8 bases and J 4 bases, with 9 bases left between them. Germline-derived CDR1 and CDR2 are SNHLY and FYNNEI. In DNA form, the CDR3 reads TGTGCCAGCGGGGGGACCGGGGCCAACGTCCTGACTTTC. Protein: CASGGTGANVLTF.

This chain uses TRBV5-4 with TRBJ2-5; 8 bases map to TRBD2. The CDR3 sequence is 14 residues long. The trim removed 5 bases at V and 5 bases at J, leaving 8 bases unmatched. CDR1 SGHNT and CDR2 YYREEE come from the germline V gene (reference sequence). The CDR3 DNA follows: TGTGCCAGCAGGCCGGCGGGGGGCCGGGAGACCCAGTACTTC. Amino acid sequence: CASRPAGGRETQYF.

This chain joins TRBV7-9 and TRBJ2-2; tentatively, D is TRBD2 (5 bases). Germline assignment: CDR1 SEHNR and CDR2 FQNEAQ (reference sequence). Trimming took 6 bases from V and 3 from J, leaving 14 bases between them. The CDR3 covers 15 residues. CDR3 sequence (DNA): TGTGCCAGCAGGCAGACGAGCGGATACACCGGGGAGCTGTTTTTT. Its protein is CASRQTSGYTGELFF. The variable domain in full, with the rest retrieved from reference TRBV7-9 and TRBJ2-2, is DTGVSQNPRHKITKRGQNVTFRCDPISEHNRLYWYRQTLGQGPEFLTYFQNEAQLEKSRLLSDRFSAERPKGSFSTLEIQRTEQGDSAMYLCASRQTSGYTGELFFGEGSRLTVL.

The rearrangement joins TRBV5-1 to TRBJ2-3, with 7 bases aligning to TRBD2. Looked up from germline, CDR1 is SGHRS and CDR2 is YFSETQ. The V and J ends lost 6 bases and 1 base, in that order; junction bases with no gene match: 5. The CDR3 consists of 14 residues. The CDR3 DNA is TGCGCCAGCACGGAGGGAGGGGGCACAGATACGCAGTATTTT. Its translation: CASTEGGGTDTQYF.

This chain joins TRBV13 and TRBJ2-2, with D perhaps TRBD1 (6 bases). CDR3 length: 16 amino acids. Between the trimmed V and J ends, which lost 6 bases and 4 bases, there was a span of 18 bases. Germline values: CDR1 PRHDT, CDR2 FYEKMQ (reference sequence). The CDR3 DNA follows: TGTGCCAGCAGTTTCCGTACCAGGGGACCCACCGGGGAGCTGTTTTTT. Protein sequence: CASSFRTRGPTGELFF.

The rearrangement uses TRBV10-3 and TRBJ2-1, with 13 nucleotides matching TRBD2. Germline V gene lookup returns CDR1 ENHRY and CDR2 SYGVKD. The V segment lost 4 bases and the J segment 9 bases; nucleotides outside the gene matches: 6. The CDR3 sequence is 15 residues long. The CDR3 loop is CAISGTSGSLVEQFF. The CDR3 nucleotides read TGTGCCATCAGTGGGACTAGCGGGAGTTTGGTTGAGCAGTTCTTC.

As to this clone: The same CDR3 is also encoded by other DNA sequences in this sample. The V gene is TRBV5-1, the J gene TRBJ1-1; TRBD1 agrees at 7 bases. After removal of 0 bases from V and 0 bases from J, the junction contained 2 bases not matched to a gene. From germline, CDR1 is SGHRS and CDR2 YFSETQ. The CDR3 spans 15 residues. CDR3 region: CASSLEGAMNTEAFF. As DNA, the CDR3 is TGCGCCAGCAGCTTGGAGGGGGCGATGAACACTGAAGCTTTCTTT.

This sequence joins TRBV5-6 and TRBJ1-2; D might be TRBD1 (5 bases). Germline V gene lookup returns CDR1 SGHDT and CDR2 YYEEEE. V shed 2 bases and J shed 4 bases, with 12 bases lying between them. The CDR3 spans 14 residues. DNA for the CDR3: TGTGCCAGCAGCTTAGGGGTGCCACCCTATGGCTACACCTTC. It is translated as CASSLGVPPYGYTF.

V gene TRBV9 combines with J gene TRBJ1-6; no firm D call. The V gene lost 6 bases and the J gene lost 5 bases, with 6 bases spanning the gap. The CDR3 covers 12 residues. Looked up from germline, CDR1 is SGDLS and CDR2 is YYNGEE. CDR3 residues: CASNANNSPLHF. As DNA, the CDR3 is TGTGCCAGCAACGCCAATAATTCACCCCTCCACTTT.

This chain joins TRBV10-1 and TRBJ2-3; 8 positions match TRBD1. In germline, CDR1 is WNHNN, CDR2 SYGVQD (reference sequence). The CDR3 consists of 16 residues. Trimming took 4 bases from V and 5 from J; bases not matched to a gene: 11. The CDR3 DNA reads as TGCGCCAGCAGTGCCTCCCGGACAGGGAAGGGAGATACGCAGTATTTT. It is translated as CASSASRTGKGDTQYF.

The chain employs TRBV6-5 and TRBJ1-1; a possible D gene is TRBD1 (6 bases). This CDR3 spans 13 amino acids. V lost 7 bases, J lost 0 bases, and 9 bases lay in between. Germline CDR1 and CDR2: MNHEY and SVGAGI. The CDR3 sequence is CASNRVMNTEAFF. Here the CDR3 DNA reads TGTGCCAGCAACAGGGTAATGAACACTGAAGCTTTCTTT.

The chain links TRBV5-1 to TRBJ2-5; TRBD2 agrees at 7 bases. The germline CDR1 and CDR2 sequences are SGHRS and YFSETQ. The CDR3 is made up of 14 amino acids. The trim removed 4 bases at V and 5 bases at J, leaving 8 bases unmatched. The CDR3 here is CASSGSLATETQYF. DNA of the CDR3: TGCGCCAGCAGCGGATCACTAGCGACGGAGACCCAGTACTTC.

This chain joins TRBV5-1 and TRBJ1-2; D is possibly TRBD1 (5 bases). The length of the CDR3 is 16 residues. Trimming took off 3 bases at V and 2 bases at J, with 17 bases between the two ends. Germline V gene sequence: CDR1 SGHRS, CDR2 YFSETQ. The CDR3 spells CASSSAGTQGNYGYTF. The CDR3 nucleotides are TGCGCCAGCAGCTCCGCCGGGACCCAGGGAAACTATGGCTACACCTTC.

The chain links TRBV2 to TRBJ2-2, with D tentatively TRBD1 or TRBD2 (5 bases each). V lost 4 bases and J 6 bases, leaving 12 bases between the germline ends. The length of the CDR3 is 14 residues. CDR1 is SNHLY, CDR2 FYNNEI, per germline. DNA for the CDR3: TGTGCCAGCAGTGTAGCAGGGAGTGCCGGGGAGCTGTTTTTT. Protein sequence: CASSVAGSAGELFF. Full variable domain (missing parts from reference TRBV2 and TRBJ2-2): EPEVTQTPSHQVTQMGQEVILRCVPISNHLYFYWYRQILGQKVEFLVSFYNNEISEKSEIFDDQFSVERPDGSNFTLKIRSTKLEDSAMYFCASSVAGSAGELFFGEGSRLTVL.

As for this clone: Within the sample, other DNA sequences also encode this same CDR3. The genes are TRBV6-4 and TRBJ2-2; the D gene is possibly TRBD1 (7 bases). The CDR3 sequence is 14 residues long. Germline V CDR1 and CDR2: MRHNA, SNTAGT. V gave up 4 bases and J gave up 4 bases, with 10 bases separating them. The CDR3 coding sequence is TGTGCCAGCAGTGGGCAGGGGGGCACCGGGGAGCTGTTTTTT. Amino acids: CASSGQGGTGELFF.

The V call is TRBV7-9, the J call TRBJ2-3; 10 bases map to TRBD2. CDR1 SEHNR and CDR2 FQNEAQ come from the germline V gene (reference sequence). The CDR3 is 16 residues long. V was clipped by 5 bases and J by 0 bases; unmatched bases: 5. CDR3 in DNA: TGTGCCAGCAGCCTAGGACTAGCGGCTAGCACAGATACGCAGTATTTT. Amino acid sequence: CASSLGLAASTDTQYF.

CDR3: CASIQNQGAGGNEQFF. Here the CDR3 DNA reads TGTGCCAGCATCCAGAACCAGGGGGCTGGGGGCAATGAGCAGTTCTTC. The V call is TRBV6-6, the J call TRBJ2-1, with 8 bases fitting TRBD1. This CDR3 comprises 16 residues. With V trimmed by 7 bases and J by 6 bases, 14 bases remained unmatched. Germline values: CDR1 MNHNY, CDR2 SVGAGI (reference sequence).